This T cell receptor beta chain was profiled in a study of shared T cell receptors in the human thymus. The count of this clone is one. TCRdb's table, derived via immunoSEQ multiplex PCR, lists solely in-frame clones and lacks some. There are 550,000 to 800,000 clones in the sample; 80% to 90% occur only once, and around 0.0099% lies in the top ten. CDR1 MNHEY and CDR2 SVGAGI come from the germline V gene. CDR3 length equals 13 residues. V lost 7 bases, J lost 4 bases, and 11 bases lay in between. These data were likewise used in another study, on human thymus T cells. That source reports: All donors were healthy Finnish infants who were undergoing corrective surgery to treat congenital heart defects. Thymic tissue was derived from resections collected during corrective heart surgery. The related literature has documented a marked overlap of thymic repertoires among unrelated individuals.

The rearrangement joins TRBV6-5 to TRBJ1-3; no clear D. Sequenced: thymocytes. The TCR originated in a girl younger than two with a congenital heart defect. CDR3 sequence reads: CASTVPGGNTIYF. The CDR3 region has the DNA TGTGCCAGCACCGTCCCGGGAGGAAACACCATATATTTT.